This T cell receptor (beta chain) was found in a study of OX40 agonist ivuxolimab in advanced cancers. At the level of the study: Patients undergoing dose escalation presented with hepatocellular carcinoma, melanoma, renal cell or head and neck cancer.

Only in-frame clones appear in the TCRdb table, and some are missing; sequencing was by immunoSEQ multiplex PCR. The sample contains fewer than 35,000 clones, approximately 89% of which appear only once. Germline V CDR1 and CDR2: SGHRS, YFSETQ. Trimming pared 3 bases from V and 4 bases from J, leaving 11 bases between. The CDR3 is made up of 13 amino acids. The origin of this receptor is an adult with an advanced solid tumor such as melanoma, head and neck, liver or kidney cancer. The starting material was CD4+ or CD8+ T cells sorted from blood, obtained in a trial of the OX40 agonist ivuxolimab. This rearrangement joins TRBV5-1 to TRBJ2-7, with D tentatively TRBD2 (5 bases). The CDR3 bases are TGCGCCAGCAGCTCCCGGGAAGGATACGAGCAGTACTTC. The encoded protein is CASSSREGYEQYF.